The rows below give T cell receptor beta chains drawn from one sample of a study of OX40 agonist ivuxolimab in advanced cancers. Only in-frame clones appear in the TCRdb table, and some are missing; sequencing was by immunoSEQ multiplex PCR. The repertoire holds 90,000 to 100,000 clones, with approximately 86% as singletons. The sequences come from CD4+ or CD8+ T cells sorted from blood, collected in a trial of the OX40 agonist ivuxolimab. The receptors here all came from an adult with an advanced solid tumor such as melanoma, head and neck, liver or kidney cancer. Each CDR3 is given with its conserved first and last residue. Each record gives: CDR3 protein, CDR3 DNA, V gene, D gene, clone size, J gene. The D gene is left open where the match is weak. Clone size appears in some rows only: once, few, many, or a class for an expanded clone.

CASSLWSTDTQYF | TGTGCCAGCAGTTTATGGAGCACAGATACGCAGTATTTT | TRBV27 | . | . | TRBJ2-3
CASSQPDRGGQPQHF | TGCGCCAGCAGCCAACCCGACAGGGGAGGACAGCCCCAGCATTTT | TRBV4-1 | TRBD1 | . | TRBJ1-5
CASRGQGLNTEAFF | TGTGCCAGCAGGGGACAGGGCCTGAACACTGAAGCTTTCTTT | TRBV11-2 | TRBD1 | . | TRBJ1-1
CASSGEAQGEQFF | TGTGCCAGCAGTGGAGAAGCGCAGGGTGAGCAGTTCTTC | TRBV6-4 | . | . | TRBJ2-1
CASRDSNTGELFF | TGTGCCAGCCGGGACAGCAACACCGGGGAGCTGTTTTTT | TRBV5-4 | TRBD1 | . | TRBJ2-2
CASSLVPDMNTEAFF | TGTGCCAGCAGCTTAGTTCCGGACATGAACACTGAAGCTTTCTTT | TRBV7-2 | . | . | TRBJ1-1
CASSQMLLAEEYEQYF | TGTGCCAGCAGCCAAATGCTACTAGCGGAGGAGTACGAGCAGTACTTC | TRBV4-2 | TRBD2 | . | TRBJ2-7
CASNEEGPTTYEQYF | TGTGCCAGCAATGAGGAGGGCCCGACCACCTACGAGCAGTACTTC | TRBV28 | . | . | TRBJ2-7
CASSVEPSREKLFF | TGTGCCAGCAGCGTAGAACCTAGTCGGGAAAAACTGTTTTTT | TRBV9 | . | few | TRBJ1-4
CASSGSLPYNEQFF | TGTGCCAGCAGCGGGTCTTTACCCTACAATGAGCAGTTCTTC | TRBV6-5 | . | . | TRBJ2-1
CASSFGTSYEQYF | TGTGCCAGCAGTTTCGGGACTAGCTACGAGCAGTACTTC | TRBV27 | TRBD2 | . | TRBJ2-7
CASSPWTSFNEQFF | TGTGCCAGCAGCCCCTGGACTAGTTTCAATGAGCAGTTCTTC | TRBV7-8 | TRBD2 | . | TRBJ2-1
CASNHRVRAGELFF | TGTGCCAGCAATCACAGGGTTCGGGCCGGGGAGCTGTTTTTT | TRBV6-1 | . | few | TRBJ2-2
CASSLVRQTNEQFF | TGTGCCAGCAGCTTAGTTAGGCAGACCAATGAGCAGTTCTTC | TRBV11-2 | . | . | TRBJ2-1
CASSLLGLRTDTQYF | TGTGCCAGCAGCTTACTGGGACTACGCACAGATACGCAGTATTTT | TRBV11-2 | TRBD2 | . | TRBJ2-3
CASSLGAGGPEPQYF | TGTGCCAGCAGCTTAGGGGCCGGAGGACCCGAGCCCCAGTACTTC | TRBV7-9 | . | . | TRBJ2-5
CASSLTSETTGELFF | TGTGCCAGCAGCTTGACTAGCGAGACGACCGGGGAGCTGTTTTTT | TRBV5-4 | TRBD2 | . | TRBJ2-2
CASSTDRAAEAFF | TGTGCCAGCAGCACGGACAGGGCCGCTGAAGCTTTCTTT | TRBV11-2 | TRBD1 | . | TRBJ1-1
CASSEPGLSGYTF | TGTGCCAGCTCAGAACCAGGGCTGTCTGGCTACACCTTC | TRBV18 | . | . | TRBJ1-2
CASSAFVRGVRNTEAFF | TGCGCCAGCAGCGCCTTCGTCAGGGGGGTCCGGAACACTGAAGCTTTCTTT | TRBV5-1 | TRBD1 | . | TRBJ1-1
CASSSRAYNEQFF | TGTGCCAGCAGCTCCCGCGCCTACAATGAGCAGTTCTTC | TRBV5-4 | . | . | TRBJ2-1
CASSIVASGNLNEQFF | TGTGCCAGTAGTATCGTCGCTAGCGGGAATCTCAATGAGCAGTTCTTC | TRBV19 | TRBD2 | . | TRBJ2-1
CASSLTGSSYEQYF | TGTGCCAGCAGCCTCACAGGGAGCTCCTACGAGCAGTACTTC | TRBV5-8 | . | . | TRBJ2-7
CASSYSAGTSYEQYF | TGTGCCAGCAGTTACTCGGCAGGGACATCGTACGAGCAGTACTTC | TRBV6-5 | . | . | TRBJ2-7
CASSAPGYRETQYF | TGTGCCAGCAGTGCCCCGGGATATCGAGAGACCCAGTACTTC | TRBV6-1 | . | . | TRBJ2-5
CASSPGYEQYF | TGTGCCAGCAGCCCCGGCTACGAGCAGTACTTC | TRBV7-9 | . | . | TRBJ2-7